This T cell receptor (beta chain) is drawn from a study of blood T cell repertoires in COVID-19. Turning to the study itself: Spain, Italy and the United States supplied samples that represented acute and convalescent COVID-19. PBMCs, B-cell-depleted T cells, or T cells provided the cDNA or gDNA that made up the material.

Assay used: immunoSEQ multiplex PCR; TCRdb lists only in-frame clones, some missing. The sample gives roughly 180,000 clones, 75% to 90% of which show up once; approximately 6.2% is in the top ten. Those enrolled, adults aged about 18 to 89 years, came from fewer than 25 US areas. Which cohort a participant joined came from the clinical history participants gave. Germline V gene data show CDR1 as LGHDT and CDR2 as YNNKEL (reference sequence). Between the trimmed V and J ends, which lost 6 bases and 7 bases, there was a span of 12 bases. The CDR3 is 13 residues long. This TCR was sampled from a man aged 35 to 55 who had recovered from COVID-19. The chain recombines TRBV3-1 (or the pseudogene TRBV3-2) with TRBJ2-2, with no clear D. The sequenced sample consisted of PBMCs or T cells enriched from blood (not recorded which). In nucleotides, the CDR3 is TGTGCCAGCAGGCCCCTAGTATTCGGGGAGCTGTTTTTT. Its protein is CASRPLVFGELFF.